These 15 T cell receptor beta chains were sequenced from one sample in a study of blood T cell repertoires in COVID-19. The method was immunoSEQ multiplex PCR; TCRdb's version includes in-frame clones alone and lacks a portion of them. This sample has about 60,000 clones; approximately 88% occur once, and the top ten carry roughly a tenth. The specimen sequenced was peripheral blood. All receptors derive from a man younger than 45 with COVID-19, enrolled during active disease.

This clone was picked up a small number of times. The CDR3 here is CASSSQPTGSNGYTF. The CDR3 bases are TGTGCCAGCAGTTCCCAGCCGACAGGGAGTAATGGCTACACCTTC. The genes are TRBV6-5 and TRBJ1-2, with 7 bases lining up with TRBD1. V lost 4 bases, J lost 6 bases, and 11 bases stayed unmatched. Per the germline V gene, CDR1 is MNHEY and CDR2 is SVGAGI. The CDR3 extends over 15 amino acids.

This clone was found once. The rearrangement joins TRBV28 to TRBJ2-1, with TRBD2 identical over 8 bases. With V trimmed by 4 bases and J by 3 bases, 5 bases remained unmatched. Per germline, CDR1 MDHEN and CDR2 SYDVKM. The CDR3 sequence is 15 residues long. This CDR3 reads CASSSSGPDYNEQFF. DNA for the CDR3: TGTGCCAGCAGTTCTAGCGGGCCTGACTACAATGAGCAGTTCTTC.

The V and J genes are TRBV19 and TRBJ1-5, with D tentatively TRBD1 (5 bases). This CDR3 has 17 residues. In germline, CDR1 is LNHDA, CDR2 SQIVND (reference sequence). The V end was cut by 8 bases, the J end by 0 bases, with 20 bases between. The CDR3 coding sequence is TGTGCCAGTGCGAGACGGGGGGATACGAATAGCAATCAGCCCCAGCATTTT. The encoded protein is CASARRGDTNSNQPQHF. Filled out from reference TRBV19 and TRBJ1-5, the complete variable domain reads DGGITQSPKYLFRKEGQNVTLSCEQNLNHDAMYWYRQDPGQGLRLIYYSQIVNDFQKGDIAEGYSVSREKKESFPLTVTSAQKNPTAFYLCASARRGDTNSNQPQHFGDGTRLSIL.

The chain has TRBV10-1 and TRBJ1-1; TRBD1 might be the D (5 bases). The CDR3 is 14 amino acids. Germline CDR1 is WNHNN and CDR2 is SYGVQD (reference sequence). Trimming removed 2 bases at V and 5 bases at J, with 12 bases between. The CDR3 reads CASSESGQGTEAFF. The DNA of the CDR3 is TGCGCCAGCAGTGAGAGTGGACAAGGGACTGAAGCTTTCTTT.

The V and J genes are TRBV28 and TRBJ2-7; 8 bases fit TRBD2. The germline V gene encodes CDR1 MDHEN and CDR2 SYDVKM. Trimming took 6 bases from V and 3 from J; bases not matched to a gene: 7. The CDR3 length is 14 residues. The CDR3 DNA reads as TGTGCCAGCAGCAAAGCGGGGGTGGGCTACGAGCAGTACTTC. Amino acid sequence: CASSKAGVGYEQYF. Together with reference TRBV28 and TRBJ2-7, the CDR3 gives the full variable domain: DVKVTQSSRYLVKRTGEKVFLECVQDMDHENMFWYRQDPGLGLRLIYFSYDVKMKEKGDIPEGYSVSREKKERFSLILESASTNQTSMYLCASSKAGVGYEQYFGPGTRLTVT.

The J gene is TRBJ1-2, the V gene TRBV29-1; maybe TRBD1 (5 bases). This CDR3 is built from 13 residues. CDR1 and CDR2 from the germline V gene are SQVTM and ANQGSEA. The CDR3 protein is CNTRWGVTYGYTF. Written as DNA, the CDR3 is TGCAACACCCGGTGGGGGGTAACTTATGGCTACACCTTC. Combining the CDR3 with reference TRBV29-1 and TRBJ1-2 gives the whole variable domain SAVISQKPSRDICQRGTSLTIQCQVDSQVTMMFWYRQQPGQSLTLIATANQGSEATYESGFVIDKFPISRPNLTFSTLTVSNMSPEDSSIYLCNTRWGVTYGYTFGSGTRLTVV.

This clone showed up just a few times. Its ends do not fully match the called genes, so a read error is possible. The CDR3 DNA follows: TGTGCCAGTAGCACGAACAGGGGCCCCGCGAACTTC. Its protein is CASSTNRGPANF. The chain combines TRBV19 with TRBJ2-5, with 7 bases fitting TRBD1. From germline, CDR1 is LNHDA and CDR2 SQIVND (reference sequence). The length of the CDR3 is 12 residues.

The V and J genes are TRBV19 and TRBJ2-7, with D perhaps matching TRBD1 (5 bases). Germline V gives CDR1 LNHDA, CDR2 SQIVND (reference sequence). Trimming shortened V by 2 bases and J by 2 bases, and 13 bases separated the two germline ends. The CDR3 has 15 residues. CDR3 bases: TGTGCCAGTAGTATACCAGGGAACCCTACCTACGAGCAGTACTTC. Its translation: CASSIPGNPTYEQYF.

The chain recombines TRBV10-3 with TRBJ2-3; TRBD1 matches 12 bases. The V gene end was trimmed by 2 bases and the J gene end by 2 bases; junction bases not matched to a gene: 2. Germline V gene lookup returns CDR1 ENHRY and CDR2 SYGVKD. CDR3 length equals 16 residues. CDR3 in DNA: TGTGCCATCAGTGAGGGGGACAGGGGGCTCACAGATACGCAGTATTTT. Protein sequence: CAISEGDRGLTDTQYF.

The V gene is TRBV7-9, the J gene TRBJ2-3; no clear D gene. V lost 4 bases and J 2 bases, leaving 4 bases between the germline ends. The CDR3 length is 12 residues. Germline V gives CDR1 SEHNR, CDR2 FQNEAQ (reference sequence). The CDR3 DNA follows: TGTGCCAGCAGCTCAGTCACAGATACGCAGTATTTT. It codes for CASSSVTDTQYF. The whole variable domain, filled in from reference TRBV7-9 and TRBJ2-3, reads DTGVSQNPRHKITKRGQNVTFRCDPISEHNRLYWYRQTLGQGPEFLTYFQNEAQLEKSRLLSDRFSAERPKGSFSTLEIQRTEQGDSAMYLCASSSVTDTQYFGPGTRLTVL.

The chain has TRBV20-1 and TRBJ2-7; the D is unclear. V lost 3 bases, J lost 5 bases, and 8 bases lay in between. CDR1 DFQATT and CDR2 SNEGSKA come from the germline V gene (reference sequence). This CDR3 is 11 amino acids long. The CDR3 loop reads CSARLNHEQYF. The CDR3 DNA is TGCAGTGCTAGGCTAAATCACGAGCAGTACTTC.

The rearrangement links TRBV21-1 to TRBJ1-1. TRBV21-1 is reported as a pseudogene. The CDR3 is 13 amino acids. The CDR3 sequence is CASSKVLSPEAFF. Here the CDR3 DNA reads TGTGCCAGCAGCAAAGTTTTAAGCCCCGAAGCTTTCTTT.

CDR3 DNA: TGTGCCAGCAGCGCGACTAGCACAGATACGCAGTATTTT. This gives the protein CASSATSTDTQYF. The chain uses TRBV9 and TRBJ2-3; D is uncertain. Trimming pared 3 bases from V and 0 bases from J, leaving 5 bases between. Germline CDR1 and CDR2: SGDLS and YYNGEE. The CDR3 runs to 13 residues.

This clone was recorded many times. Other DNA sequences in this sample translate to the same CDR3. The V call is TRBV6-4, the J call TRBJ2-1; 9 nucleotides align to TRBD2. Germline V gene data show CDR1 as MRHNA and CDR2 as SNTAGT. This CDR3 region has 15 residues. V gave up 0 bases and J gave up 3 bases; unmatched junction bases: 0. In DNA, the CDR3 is TGTGCCAGCAGTGACTCTAGCGGGAGCTACAATGAGCAGTTCTTC. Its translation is CASSDSSGSYNEQFF.

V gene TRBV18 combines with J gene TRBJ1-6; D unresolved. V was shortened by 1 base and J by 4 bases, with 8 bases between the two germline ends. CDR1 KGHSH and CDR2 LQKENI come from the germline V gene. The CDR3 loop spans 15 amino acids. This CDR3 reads CASSPRGRYNSPLHF. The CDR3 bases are TGTGCCAGCTCACCACGCGGAAGATATAATTCACCCCTCCACTTT.